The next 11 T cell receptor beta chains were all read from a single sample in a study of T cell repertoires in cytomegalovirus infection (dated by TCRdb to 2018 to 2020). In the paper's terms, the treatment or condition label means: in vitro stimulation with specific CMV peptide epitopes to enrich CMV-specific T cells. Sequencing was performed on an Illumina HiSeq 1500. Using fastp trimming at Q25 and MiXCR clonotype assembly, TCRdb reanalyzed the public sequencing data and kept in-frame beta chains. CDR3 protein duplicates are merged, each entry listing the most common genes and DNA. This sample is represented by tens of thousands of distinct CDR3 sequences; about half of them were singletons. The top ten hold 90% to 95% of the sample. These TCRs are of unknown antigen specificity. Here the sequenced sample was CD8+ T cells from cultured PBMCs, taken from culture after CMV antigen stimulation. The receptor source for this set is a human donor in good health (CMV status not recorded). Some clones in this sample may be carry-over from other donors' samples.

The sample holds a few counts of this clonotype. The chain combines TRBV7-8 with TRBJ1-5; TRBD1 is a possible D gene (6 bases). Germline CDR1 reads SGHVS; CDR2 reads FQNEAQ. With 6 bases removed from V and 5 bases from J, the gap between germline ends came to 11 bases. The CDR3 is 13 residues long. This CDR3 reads CASRGGVDQPQHF. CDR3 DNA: TGTGCCAGCAGGGGGGGCGTGGATCAGCCCCAGCATTTT.

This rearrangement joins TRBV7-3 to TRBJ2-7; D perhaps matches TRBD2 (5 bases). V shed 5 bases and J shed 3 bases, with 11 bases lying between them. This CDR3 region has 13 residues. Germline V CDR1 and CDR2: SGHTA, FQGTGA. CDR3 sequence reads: CASSPEAGYEQYF. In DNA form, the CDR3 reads TGTGCCAGCAGCCCGGAGGCGGGCTACGAGCAGTACTTC.

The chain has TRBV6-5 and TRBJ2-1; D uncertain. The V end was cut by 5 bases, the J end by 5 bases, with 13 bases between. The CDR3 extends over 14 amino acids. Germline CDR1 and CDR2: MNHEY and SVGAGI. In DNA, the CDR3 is TGTGCCAGCAGTGAAAGGTTGGCGAACAATGAGCAGTTCTTC. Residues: CASSERLANNEQFF.

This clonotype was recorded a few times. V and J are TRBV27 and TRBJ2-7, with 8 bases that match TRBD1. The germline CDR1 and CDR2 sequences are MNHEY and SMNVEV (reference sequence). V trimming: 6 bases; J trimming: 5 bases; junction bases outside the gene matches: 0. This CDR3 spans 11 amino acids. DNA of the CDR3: TGTGCCAGCAGCAGGGGGCACGAGCAGTACTTC. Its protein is CASSRGHEQYF.

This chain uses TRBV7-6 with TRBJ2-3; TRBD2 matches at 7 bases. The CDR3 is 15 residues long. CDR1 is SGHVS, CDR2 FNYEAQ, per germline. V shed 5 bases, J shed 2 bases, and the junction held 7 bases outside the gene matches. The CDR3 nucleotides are TGTGCCAGCAGCGGGACTACACGACTCACAGATACGCAGTATTTT. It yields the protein CASSGTTRLTDTQYF.

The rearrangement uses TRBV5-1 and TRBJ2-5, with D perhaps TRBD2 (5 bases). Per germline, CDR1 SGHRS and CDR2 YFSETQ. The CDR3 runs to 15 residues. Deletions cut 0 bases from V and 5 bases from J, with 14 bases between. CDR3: CASSLESGMGETQYF. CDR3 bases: TGCGCCAGCAGCTTGGAATCCGGGATGGGTGAGACCCAGTACTTC.

The CDR3, as DNA: TGTGCCACCAGTGACCGAGGGGGACGGCAGCCCCAGCATTTT. Translated: CATSDRGGRQPQHF. The chain recombines TRBV24-1 with TRBJ1-5; D possibly corresponds to TRBD1 (6 bases). This CDR3 has 14 amino acids. V shed 4 bases and J shed 7 bases, with 13 bases lying between them. CDR1 KGHDR and CDR2 SFDVKD come from the germline V gene.

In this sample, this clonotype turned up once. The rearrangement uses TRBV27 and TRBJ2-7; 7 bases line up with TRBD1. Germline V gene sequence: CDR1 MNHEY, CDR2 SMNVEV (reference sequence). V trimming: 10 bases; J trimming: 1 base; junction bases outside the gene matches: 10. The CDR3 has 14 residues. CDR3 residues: CATSLGTASYEQYF. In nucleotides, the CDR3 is TGTGCCACCTCCCTAGGGACAGCATCCTACGAGCAGTACTTC.

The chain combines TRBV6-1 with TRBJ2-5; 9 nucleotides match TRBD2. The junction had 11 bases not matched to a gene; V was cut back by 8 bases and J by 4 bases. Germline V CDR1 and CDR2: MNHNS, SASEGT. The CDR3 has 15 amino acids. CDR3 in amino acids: CASSQVAGDLETQYF. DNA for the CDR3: TGTGCCAGCTCCCAAGTAGCGGGAGATTTAGAGACCCAGTACTTC.

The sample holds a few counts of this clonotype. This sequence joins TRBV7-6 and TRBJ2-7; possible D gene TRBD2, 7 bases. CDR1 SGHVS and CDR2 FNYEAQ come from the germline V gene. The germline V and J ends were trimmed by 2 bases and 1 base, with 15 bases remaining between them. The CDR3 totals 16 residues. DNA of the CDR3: TGTGCCAGCAGCTTATTGGCAGGGGAGGGTTCCTACGAGCAGTACTTC. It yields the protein CASSLLAGEGSYEQYF.

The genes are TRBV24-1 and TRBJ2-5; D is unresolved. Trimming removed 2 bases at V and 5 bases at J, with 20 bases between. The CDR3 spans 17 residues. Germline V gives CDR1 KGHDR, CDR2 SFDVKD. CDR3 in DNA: TGTGCCACCAGTGATTCTGCCGGGCAGGTCTCTCGGGAGACCCAGTACTTC. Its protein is CATSDSAGQVSRETQYF.